This T cell receptor (beta chain) is from a study of T-cell reconstitution after alpha-beta-depleted transplantation in children. Construction of the TCRbeta library involved unique molecular identifiers. TCRdb itself ran the PCR reads through MiXCR, one entry per CDR3 protein. The top ten hold under 45% of the sample, which has 500,000 to 750,000 distinct CDR3 sequences, 25% to 30% seen once. The CDR3 has 22 residues. The germline V gene encodes CDR1 ENHRY and CDR2 SYGVKD. With 4 bases clipped from V and 0 bases from J, the junction kept 17 bases outside the gene matches. This clonotype came up a few times. Its antigen remains unknown. General study findings and limits: By one year post-transplant, T-cell counts and diversity largely arose from T cells that were newly produced. Where some patients showed high TCRbeta diversity at day 60, it came from recipient T cells and thymic progenitors that had survived. Reported findings indicate that, about two months after transplant, alpha-beta T cells came from several hundred expanded clones, which were derived from non-depleted graft cells.

The specimen was PBMCs, collected before TCRalphabeta/CD19-depleted stem cell transplant. The chain recombines TRBV10-3 with TRBJ2-1; 14 nucleotides agree with TRBD2. This sequence originates from a boy younger than two with Wiskott-Aldrich syndrome, due to receive a stem cell transplant. The CDR3: CAISGRGGTSGSPTSSYNEQFF. The CDR3 DNA reads as TGTGCCATCAGTGGCCGGGGGGGGACTAGCGGGAGTCCCACGAGCTCCTACAATGAGCAGTTCTTC.